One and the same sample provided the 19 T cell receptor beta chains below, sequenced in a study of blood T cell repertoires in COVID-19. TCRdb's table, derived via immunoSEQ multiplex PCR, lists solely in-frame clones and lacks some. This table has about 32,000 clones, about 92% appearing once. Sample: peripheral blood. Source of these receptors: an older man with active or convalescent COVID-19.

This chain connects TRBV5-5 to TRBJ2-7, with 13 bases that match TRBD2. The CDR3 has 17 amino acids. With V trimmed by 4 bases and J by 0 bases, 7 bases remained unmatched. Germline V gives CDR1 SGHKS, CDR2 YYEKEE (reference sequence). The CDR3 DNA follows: TGTGCCAGCAGCCAAGGACTAGCGGGAGCTCTCTCCTACGAGCAGTACTTC. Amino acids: CASSQGLAGALSYEQYF.

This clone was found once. The CDR3 DNA is TGCGCCAGCAGCTTCTCCGGGACCGGGGGTGGTGAAGCTTTCTTT. Protein: CASSFSGTGGGEAFF. V gene TRBV5-1 combines with J gene TRBJ1-1, with D perhaps matching TRBD1 (5 bases). This CDR3 has 15 residues. The ends were cut back, 2 bases at V and 7 bases at J, with 18 bases in the middle. CDR1 SGHRS and CDR2 YFSETQ come from the germline V gene.

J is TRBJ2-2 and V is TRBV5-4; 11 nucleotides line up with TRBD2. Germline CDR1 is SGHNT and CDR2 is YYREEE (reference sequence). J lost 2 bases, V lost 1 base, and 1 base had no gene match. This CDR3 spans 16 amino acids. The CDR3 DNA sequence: TGTGCCAGCAGCTTGCTAGCGGGGGGAAACACCGGGGAGCTGTTTTTT. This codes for CASSLLAGGNTGELFF.

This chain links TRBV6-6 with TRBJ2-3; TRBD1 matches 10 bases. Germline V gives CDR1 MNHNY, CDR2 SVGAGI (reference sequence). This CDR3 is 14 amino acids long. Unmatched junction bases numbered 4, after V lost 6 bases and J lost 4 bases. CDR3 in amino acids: CASRGTGAPDTQYF. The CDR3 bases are TGTGCCAGCAGAGGGACAGGGGCCCCAGATACGCAGTATTTT.

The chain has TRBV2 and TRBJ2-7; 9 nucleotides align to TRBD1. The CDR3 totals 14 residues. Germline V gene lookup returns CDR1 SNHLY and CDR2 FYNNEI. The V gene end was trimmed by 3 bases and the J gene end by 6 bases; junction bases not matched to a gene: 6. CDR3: CASSDGTGSGEQYF. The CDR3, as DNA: TGTGCCAGCAGTGACGGGACAGGGTCGGGCGAGCAGTACTTC.

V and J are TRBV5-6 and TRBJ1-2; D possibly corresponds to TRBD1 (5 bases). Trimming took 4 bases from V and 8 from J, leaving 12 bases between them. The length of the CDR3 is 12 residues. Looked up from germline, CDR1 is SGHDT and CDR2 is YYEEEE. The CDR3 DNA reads TGTGCCAGCAGCCCCAGGGTTGACGGCTACACCTTC. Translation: CASSPRVDGYTF.

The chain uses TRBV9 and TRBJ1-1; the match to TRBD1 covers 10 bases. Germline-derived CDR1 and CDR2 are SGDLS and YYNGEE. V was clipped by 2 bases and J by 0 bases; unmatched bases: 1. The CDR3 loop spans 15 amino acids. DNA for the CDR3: TGTGCCAGCAGCGTTGACAGGGGGCTGAACACTGAAGCTTTCTTT. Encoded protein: CASSVDRGLNTEAFF.

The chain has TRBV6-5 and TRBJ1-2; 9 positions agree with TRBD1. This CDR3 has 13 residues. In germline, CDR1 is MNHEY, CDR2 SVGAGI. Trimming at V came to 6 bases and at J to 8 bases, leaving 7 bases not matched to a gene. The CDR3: CASSPDRGGGYTF. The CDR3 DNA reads TGTGCCAGCAGCCCGGACAGGGGCGGCGGCTACACCTTC.

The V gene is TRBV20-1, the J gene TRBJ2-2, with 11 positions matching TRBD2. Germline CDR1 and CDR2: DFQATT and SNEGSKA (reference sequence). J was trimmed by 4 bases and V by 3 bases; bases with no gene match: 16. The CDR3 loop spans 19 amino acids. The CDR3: CSASPGRASGGRGTGELFF. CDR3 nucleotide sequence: TGCAGTGCTAGTCCGGGACGGGCTAGCGGGGGGCGGGGCACCGGGGAGCTGTTTTTT.

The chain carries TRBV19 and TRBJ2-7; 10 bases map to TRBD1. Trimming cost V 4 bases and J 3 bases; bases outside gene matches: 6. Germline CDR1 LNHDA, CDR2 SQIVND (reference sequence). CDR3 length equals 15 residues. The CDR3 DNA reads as TGTGCCAGTAGTACCCCGGGACAGGGGAGCTACGAGCAGTACTTC. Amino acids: CASSTPGQGSYEQYF.

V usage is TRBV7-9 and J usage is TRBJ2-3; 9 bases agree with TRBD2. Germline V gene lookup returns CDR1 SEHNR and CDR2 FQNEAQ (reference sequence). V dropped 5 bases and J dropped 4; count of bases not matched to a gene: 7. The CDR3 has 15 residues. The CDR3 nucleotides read TGTGCCAGCAGCCCGGGACTAGCCCTTGCAGATACGCAGTATTTT. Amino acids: CASSPGLALADTQYF. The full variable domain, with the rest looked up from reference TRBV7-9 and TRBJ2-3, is DTGVSQNPRHKITKRGQNVTFRCDPISEHNRLYWYRQTLGQGPEFLTYFQNEAQLEKSRLLSDRFSAERPKGSFSTLEIQRTEQGDSAMYLCASSPGLALADTQYFGPGTRLTVL.

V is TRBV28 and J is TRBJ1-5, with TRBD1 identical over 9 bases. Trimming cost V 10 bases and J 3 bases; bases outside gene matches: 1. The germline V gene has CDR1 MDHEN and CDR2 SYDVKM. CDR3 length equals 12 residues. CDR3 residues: CATQGANQPQHF. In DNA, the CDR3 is TGTGCCACACAGGGGGCCAATCAGCCCCAGCATTTT.

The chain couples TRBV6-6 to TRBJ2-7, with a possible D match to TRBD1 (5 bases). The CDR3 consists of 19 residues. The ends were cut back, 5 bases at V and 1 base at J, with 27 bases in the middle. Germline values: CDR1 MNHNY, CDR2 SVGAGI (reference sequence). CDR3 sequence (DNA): TGTGCCAGCAGTCTCAAAGACCGGACAACAGGTCACTCGTCCTACGAGCAGTACTTC. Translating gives CASSLKDRTTGHSSYEQYF.

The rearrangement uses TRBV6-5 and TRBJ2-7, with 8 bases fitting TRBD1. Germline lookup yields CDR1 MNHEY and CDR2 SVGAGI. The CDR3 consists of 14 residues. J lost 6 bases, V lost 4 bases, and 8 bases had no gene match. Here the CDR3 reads CASSFTDRDREQYF. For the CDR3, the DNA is TGTGCCAGCAGTTTCACGGACAGGGATCGCGAGCAGTACTTC.

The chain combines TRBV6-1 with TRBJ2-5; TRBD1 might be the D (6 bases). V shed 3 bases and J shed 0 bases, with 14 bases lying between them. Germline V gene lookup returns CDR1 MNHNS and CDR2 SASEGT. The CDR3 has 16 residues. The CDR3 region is CASSDGGRGYQETQYF. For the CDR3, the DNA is TGTGCCAGCAGTGATGGGGGCAGGGGCTACCAAGAGACCCAGTACTTC.

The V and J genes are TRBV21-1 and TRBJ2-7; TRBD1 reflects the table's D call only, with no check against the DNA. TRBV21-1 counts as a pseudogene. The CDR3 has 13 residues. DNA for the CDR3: TGTGCCAGCAGCAAAGAAGCAGGCTTCGAGCAGTACTTC. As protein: CASSKEAGFEQYF.

CDR3 sequence reads: CASSERAAITEAFF. DNA of the CDR3: TGTGCCAGCAGTGAACGCGCTGCTATCACTGAAGCTTTCTTT. This chain joins TRBV6-1 and TRBJ1-1; no definite D call. Trimming removed 2 bases at V and 4 bases at J, with 11 bases between. This CDR3 has 14 amino acids. The germline V gene has CDR1 MNHNS and CDR2 SASEGT.

DNA for the CDR3: TGTGCCAGCAGTCAATCCGGGACAATCTATGGCTACACCTTC. Protein product: CASSQSGTIYGYTF. The J gene is TRBJ1-2, the V gene TRBV7-2; possibly TRBD1 for D (6 bases). Trimming stripped 6 bases from V and 4 bases from J, with 15 bases between. The CDR3 consists of 14 residues. In germline, CDR1 is SGHTA, CDR2 FQGNSA.

The CDR3 DNA sequence: TGTGCCAGCAGCCATAAGACAGTATACGAGCAGTACTTC. Its protein product is CASSHKTVYEQYF. V is TRBV14 and J is TRBJ2-7; D may be TRBD1 (5 bases). The germline CDR1 and CDR2 sequences are SGHDN and FVKESK. CDR3 size: 13 residues. Trimming stripped 3 bases from V and 4 bases from J, with 10 bases between.